The 9 T cell receptor beta chains in this list originate from one sample, sequenced in a study of T cell repertoires in cytomegalovirus infection. TCRdb called the reads again in MiXCR, with one record for every CDR3 protein. The sample holds about 830,000 distinct CDR3 sequences; approximately 32% are singletons and the top ten take around an eighth. Their antigens remain unidentified. The sample was cultured CD8+ T cells from PBMCs, taken from culture after CMV antigen stimulation. The source of these receptors is a human donor in good health (CMV status not recorded). Some clones in this sample may be carry-over from other donors' samples.

The rearrangement uses TRBV2 and TRBJ1-2; no clear D gene. Per the germline V gene, CDR1 is SNHLY and CDR2 is FYNNEI. V was shortened by 8 bases and J by 6 bases, with 10 bases between the two germline ends. This CDR3 is 11 amino acids long. The CDR3 protein is CASPAGNGYTF. CDR3 nucleotides: TGTGCCAGCCCTGCGGGGAATGGCTACACCTTC.

The chain links TRBV7-9 to TRBJ1-2; TRBD1 might be the D (6 bases). The germline V and J ends were trimmed by 4 bases and 1 base, with 25 bases remaining between them. The CDR3 sequence is 19 residues long. Germline values: CDR1 SEHNR, CDR2 FQNEAQ (reference sequence). CDR3 loop: CASSSPIDRSVSLNYGYTF. CDR3 nucleotides: TGTGCCAGCAGCTCCCCAATCGACAGGAGCGTATCTCTTAACTATGGCTACACCTTC.

This clonotype was seen more than once but under ten times. A read error may explain this, as a much larger clone is one base away. J is TRBJ1-1 and V is TRBV10-3; TRBD1 is a possible D gene (5 bases). Trimming removed 6 bases from V and 3 bases from J, with 5 bases in between. Germline CDR1 reads ENHRY; CDR2 reads SYGVKD. The CDR3 runs 11 residues. The CDR3 loop is CAIRGDTEAFF. The CDR3 DNA follows: TGTGCCATCAGGGGGGACACTGAAGCTTTCTTT.

The chain employs TRBV14 and TRBJ2-1; tentatively, D is TRBD1 (5 bases). Germline CDR1 is SGHDN and CDR2 is FVKESK. This CDR3 has 15 residues. Trimming shortened V by 0 bases and J by 4 bases, and 10 bases separated the two germline ends. CDR3 residues: CASSQETARYNEQFF. In DNA form, the CDR3 reads TGTGCCAGCAGCCAAGAGACAGCCCGGTACAATGAGCAGTTCTTC. The full variable domain, rest sourced from reference TRBV14 and TRBJ2-1, is EAGVTQFPSHSVIEKGQTVTLRCDPISGHDNLYWYRRVMGKEIKFLLHFVKESKQDESGMPNNRFLAERTGGTYSTLKVQPAELEDSGVYFCASSQETARYNEQFFGPGTRLTVL.

The J gene is TRBJ2-7, the V gene TRBV7-3; possibly TRBD1 for D (6 bases). V lost 5 bases and J 4 bases, leaving 12 bases between the germline ends. Germline CDR1 SGHTA, CDR2 FQGTGA. This CDR3 region has 13 residues. The CDR3 nucleotides are TGTGCCAGCAGCACACAAAGGGGGTACGAGCAGTACTTC. Its protein product is CASSTQRGYEQYF.

V usage is TRBV7-2 and J usage is TRBJ2-7; D unresolved. In germline, CDR1 is SGHTA, CDR2 FQGNSA. The CDR3 loop spans 17 amino acids. Trimming pared 8 bases from V and 5 bases from J, leaving 28 bases between. CDR3 sequence (DNA): TGTGCCAGCTTCCCTAATGACCAAGGCCGCCGCTCTGACGAGCAGTACTTC. Translated, it gives CASFPNDQGRRSDEQYF.

In this sample, this clonotype turned up a few times. The chain joins TRBV19 to TRBJ2-1; 15 bases align to TRBD2. J gave up 10 bases and V 4 bases, and 8 bases lay outside the gene matches. Germline V gives CDR1 LNHDA, CDR2 SQIVND (reference sequence). The length of the CDR3 is 16 residues. CDR3 in DNA: TGTGCCAGTAGTACCAGGACTAGCGGGGGGGCCCAAGAGCAGTTCTTC. Protein: CASSTRTSGGAQEQFF.

This clonotype was detected only a few times. The chain is built from TRBV5-4 and TRBJ1-1, with D perhaps matching TRBD1 (5 bases). The germline V gene encodes CDR1 SGHNT and CDR2 YYREEE (reference sequence). The V end was cut by 6 bases, the J end by 4 bases, with 13 bases between. The CDR3 length is 13 residues. DNA of the CDR3: TGTGCCAGCACCCCGGCCGGGGGCACTGAAGCTTTCTTT. Encoded protein: CASTPAGGTEAFF.

This clonotype was recorded a few times. The genes are TRBV19 and TRBJ2-2; 7 bases line up with TRBD1. Germline loops: CDR1 LNHDA, CDR2 SQIVND (reference sequence). This CDR3 region has 17 residues. The V gene end was trimmed by 3 bases and the J gene end by 7 bases; junction bases not matched to a gene: 14. For the CDR3, the DNA is TGTGCCAGTAGTATCCTCCGACCCAGGGGGTCGGGCGGGGAGCTGTTTTTT. Encoded protein: CASSILRPRGSGGELFF.